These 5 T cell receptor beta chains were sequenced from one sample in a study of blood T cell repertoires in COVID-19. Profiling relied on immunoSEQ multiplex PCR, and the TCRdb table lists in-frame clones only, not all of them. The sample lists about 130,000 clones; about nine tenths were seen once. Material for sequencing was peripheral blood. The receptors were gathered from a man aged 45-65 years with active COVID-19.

The CDR3 loop is CASSFYRGYEQYF. The CDR3 DNA reads TGTGCCAGCAGTTTCTACAGGGGGTACGAGCAGTACTTC. The chain employs TRBV12-3 or TRBV12-4 and TRBJ2-7; 8 bases agree with TRBD1. The CDR3 sequence is 13 residues long. V was pared by 3 bases and J by 4 bases, with 2 bases of the junction left unmatched.

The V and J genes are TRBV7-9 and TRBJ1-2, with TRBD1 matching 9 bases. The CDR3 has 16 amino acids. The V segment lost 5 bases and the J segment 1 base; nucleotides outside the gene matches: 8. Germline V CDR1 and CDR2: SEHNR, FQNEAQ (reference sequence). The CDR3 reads CASSKGTGRDNYGYTF. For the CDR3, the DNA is TGTGCCAGCAGCAAAGGGACAGGGCGGGATAACTATGGCTACACCTTC.

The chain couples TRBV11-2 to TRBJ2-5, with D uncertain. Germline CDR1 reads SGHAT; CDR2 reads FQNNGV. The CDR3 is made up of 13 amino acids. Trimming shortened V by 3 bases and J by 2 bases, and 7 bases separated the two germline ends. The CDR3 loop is CASSFEFQETQYF. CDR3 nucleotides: TGTGCCAGCAGCTTTGAGTTTCAAGAGACCCAGTACTTC.

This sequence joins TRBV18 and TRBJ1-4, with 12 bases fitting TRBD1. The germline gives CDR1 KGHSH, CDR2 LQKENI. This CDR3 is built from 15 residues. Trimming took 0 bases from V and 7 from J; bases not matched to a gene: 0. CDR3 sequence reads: CASSPPGQGAEKLFF. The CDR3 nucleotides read TGTGCCAGCTCACCACCGGGACAGGGGGCTGAAAAACTGTTTTTT.

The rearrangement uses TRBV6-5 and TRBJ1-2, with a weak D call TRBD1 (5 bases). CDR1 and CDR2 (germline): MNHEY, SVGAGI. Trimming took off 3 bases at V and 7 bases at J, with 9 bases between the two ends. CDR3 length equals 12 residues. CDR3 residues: CASSYQGGGYTF. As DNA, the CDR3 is TGTGCCAGCAGTTATCAGGGAGGTGGCTACACCTTC.